This TCR beta chain was observed in a study of identical twins. Points from the study as a whole: While abundant cord blood beta clonotypes carried fewer insertions, memory repertoires showed no such pattern. Within beta out-of-frame sequences, the excess sharing observed between twins was weaker. Zero-insertion analyses could be partly confounded by invariant MAIT and iNKT cells.

The CDR3 consists of 13 residues. The germline gives CDR1 DFQATT, CDR2 SNEGSKA (reference sequence). V dropped 3 bases and J dropped 8 bases, with 14 bases sitting between them. All donors were healthy, and all were Caucasian. A word on this clonotype: Its target is not known.

MiXCR was run by TCRdb on the 5' RACE reads, yielding one entry per CDR3 protein. The repertoire consists of a few hundred thousand distinct CDR3 sequences, with 9.6% occurring once and the leading ten covering around 3.2%. These data were also reused for a study on yellow fever vaccine responses in identical twins.

This chain joins TRBV20-1 and TRBJ2-1; D is ambiguous. Specimen: PBMCs. The sequence came from a woman between 18 and 29 years old in good health. Here the CDR3 DNA reads TGCAGTGCTAGTGGCCCTACTGGGTATGAGCAGTTCTTC. It is translated as CSASGPTGYEQFF.